Presented here are 31 T cell receptor beta chains from one specimen sequenced in a study of blood T cell repertoires in COVID-19. Measured with immunoSEQ multiplex PCR; TCRdb has only the in-frame clones, and not every one. This sample has roughly 140,000 clones, with over 60% found just once. The sequenced sample consisted of peripheral blood. These receptors all come from a woman of 80 years or more with acute or convalescent COVID-19.

J is TRBJ1-6 and V is TRBV7-3, with a weak D call TRBD1 (5 bases). V was cut by 5 bases and J by 9 bases, with 17 bases left in between. The CDR3 runs 15 residues. Germline CDR1 reads SGHTA; CDR2 reads FQGTGA. CDR3 nucleotides: TGTGCCAGCAGCCCCCTCGGGAGGGGACTTTCACCCCTCCACTTT. Translating gives CASSPLGRGLSPLHF.

The rearrangement joins TRBV19 to TRBJ1-5, with TRBD1 matching 7 bases. The CDR3 totals 16 residues. The trim removed 3 bases at V and 6 bases at J, leaving 11 bases unmatched. Per germline, CDR1 LNHDA and CDR2 SQIVND (reference sequence). The CDR3 DNA reads as TGTGCCAGTAGTATCCAGGGCAGGGGGAAATCTCAGCCCCAGCATTTT. Translated: CASSIQGRGKSQPQHF.

A note on this clone: A junction end diverges from the germline sequence, so it may reflect a read error. The V gene is TRBV10-3, the J gene TRBJ1-3, with D possibly matching TRBD1 (5 bases). The CDR3 contains 11 residues. Germline CDR1 ENHRY, CDR2 SYGVKD. DNA of the CDR3: TGTGCCCTCAGGACAGGAAACACCATATATTTT. Translating gives CALRTGNTIYF.

The rearrangement links TRBV3-1 (or the pseudogene TRBV3-2) to TRBJ2-5; 8 bases line up with TRBD2. The V gene's germline CDR1 is LGHDT and CDR2 YNNKEL (reference sequence). CDR3 size: 16 residues. J was trimmed by 1 base and V by 2 bases; bases with no gene match: 6. CDR3 loop: CASSQRAGEGQETQYF. The CDR3 DNA reads TGTGCCAGCAGCCAAAGAGCGGGAGAGGGCCAAGAGACCCAGTACTTC.

In its sample, this clone was seen a few times. The CDR3 loop reads CASSGGGSWDIQYF. The DNA of the CDR3 is TGCGCCAGCAGCGGCGGGGGATCATGGGACATTCAGTACTTC. V usage is TRBV10-2 and J usage is TRBJ2-4; 7 bases line up with TRBD2. V gave up 6 bases and J gave up 8 bases; unmatched junction bases: 10. CDR1 and CDR2 (germline): WSHSY, SAAADI. The CDR3 has 14 amino acids.

The J gene is TRBJ1-1, the V gene TRBV19; possible D gene TRBD1, 5 bases. V was cut by 8 bases and J by 3 bases, with 7 bases left in between. The CDR3 has 11 amino acids. Germline CDR1 LNHDA, CDR2 SQIVND (reference sequence). Here the CDR3 DNA reads TGTGCCAGTTCAGGGTACACTGAAGCTTTCTTT. It translates to CASSGYTEAFF.

This clone was picked up one time. The gene calls are TRBV4-2 and TRBJ1-5; the D is unclear. Germline lookup yields CDR1 LGHNA and CDR2 YNFKEQ. The CDR3 has 19 residues. V lost 0 bases to trimming and J lost 2 bases, with 20 bases between them. CDR3 coding DNA: TGTGCCAGCAGCCAAGATCTAATCCGGCCCGGGTCAGGCAATCAGCCCCAGCATTTT. It translates to CASSQDLIRPGSGNQPQHF.

The rearrangement links TRBV10-3 to TRBJ2-7, with TRBD2 matching 14 bases. Per the germline V gene, CDR1 is ENHRY and CDR2 is SYGVKD. The CDR3 is 18 amino acids. The V and J ends lost 4 bases and 0 bases, in that order; junction bases with no gene match: 8. As DNA, the CDR3 is TGTGCCATCAGTGGGACTAGCGGGAGGCCCTCAAGCTCCTACGAGCAGTACTTC. It yields the protein CAISGTSGRPSSSYEQYF.

The J gene is TRBJ2-7, the V gene TRBV5-1, with 10 bases that match TRBD1. Germline V gene sequence: CDR1 SGHRS, CDR2 YFSETQ. J lost 2 bases, V lost 2 bases, and 7 bases had no gene match. The CDR3 has 16 residues. Here the CDR3 reads CASSFIPGQGTYEQYF. CDR3 nucleotide sequence: TGCGCCAGCAGCTTCATACCGGGACAGGGGACCTACGAGCAGTACTTC.

The chain links TRBV29-1 to TRBJ1-2; 8 positions match TRBD1. The length of the CDR3 is 13 residues. The junction had 5 bases not matched to a gene; V was cut back by 4 bases and J by 4 bases. CDR1 is SQVTM and CDR2 is ANQGSEA in the germline V gene. CDR3 in amino acids: CSVGGDRTYGYTF. The CDR3 DNA sequence: TGCAGCGTTGGAGGGGACAGGACCTATGGCTACACCTTC.

The V and J genes are TRBV6-2 or TRBV6-3 and TRBJ1-4, with 8 positions matching TRBD1. Trimming took 5 bases from V and 6 from J; bases not matched to a gene: 5. Per the germline V gene, CDR1 is MNHEY and CDR2 is SVGEGT. The CDR3 extends over 14 amino acids. The CDR3, as DNA: TGTGCCAGCAGTGATACAGGGGGTGATGAAAAACTGTTTTTT. This gives the protein CASSDTGGDEKLFF.

The rearrangement uses TRBV7-3 and TRBJ2-3; 7 bases line up with TRBD1. This CDR3 comprises 15 residues. Germline loops: CDR1 SGHTA, CDR2 FQGTGA. After removal of 2 bases from V and 0 bases from J, the junction contained 2 bases not matched to a gene. CDR3 in amino acids: CASSLGTASTDTQYF. In DNA form, the CDR3 reads TGTGCCAGCAGCTTAGGGACAGCTAGCACAGATACGCAGTATTTT. Filled out from reference TRBV7-3 and TRBJ2-3, the complete variable domain reads GAGVSQTPSNKVTEKGKYVELRCDPISGHTALYWYRQSLGQGPEFLIYFQGTGAADDSGLPNDRFFAVRPEGSVSTLKIQRTERGDSAVYLCASSLGTASTDTQYFGPGTRLTVL.

The chain carries TRBV2 and TRBJ1-6; D is unresolved. With 1 base removed from V and 7 bases from J, the gap between germline ends came to 5 bases. In germline, CDR1 is SNHLY, CDR2 FYNNEI. This CDR3 contains 13 residues. As DNA, the CDR3 is TGTGCCAGCAGTGAAGGGGCGAATTCACCCCTCCACTTT. Its protein is CASSEGANSPLHF. Full variable domain (missing parts from reference TRBV2 and TRBJ1-6): EPEVTQTPSHQVTQMGQEVILRCVPISNHLYFYWYRQILGQKVEFLVSFYNNEISEKSEIFDDQFSVERPDGSNFTLKIRSTKLEDSAMYFCASSEGANSPLHFGNGTRLTVT.

V usage is TRBV7-8 and J usage is TRBJ2-7, with D unclear. V lost 1 base and J 1 base, leaving 8 bases between the germline ends. CDR1 SGHVS and CDR2 FQNEAQ come from the germline V gene. The CDR3 loop spans 14 amino acids. CDR3 in DNA: TGTGCCAGCAGCTTAGATTTGTCGTCCTACGAGCAGTACTTC. Its translation: CASSLDLSSYEQYF. The full variable domain, its missing parts supplied by reference TRBV7-8 and TRBJ2-7, is GAGVSQSPRYKVAKRGQDVALRCDPISGHVSLFWYQQALGQGPEFLTYFQNEAQLDKSGLPSDRFFAERPEGSVSTLKIQRTQQEDSAVYLCASSLDLSSYEQYFGPGTRLTVT.

The chain is built from TRBV29-1 and TRBJ2-7; perhaps TRBD1 as D (5 bases). The CDR3 runs to 13 residues. Trimming stripped 3 bases from V and 4 bases from J, with 13 bases between. Germline CDR1 is SQVTM and CDR2 is ANQGSEA. For the CDR3, the DNA is TGCAGCGTTGAGGGTCAGGGCACTTACGAGCAGTACTTC. As protein: CSVEGQGTYEQYF.

In this sample, this clone turned up a few times. The V and J genes are TRBV11-2 and TRBJ1-4; no clear D. V lost 7 bases and J 5 bases, leaving 14 bases between the germline ends. The CDR3 loop spans 14 amino acids. Per the germline V gene, CDR1 is SGHAT and CDR2 is FQNNGV. CDR3 in amino acids: CASKTKPENEKLFF. CDR3 sequence (DNA): TGTGCCAGCAAAACAAAACCCGAAAATGAAAAACTGTTTTTT.

This sequence joins TRBV5-1 and TRBJ1-4; D not certain. The CDR3 spans 15 residues. Trimming took off 4 bases at V and 8 bases at J, with 18 bases between the two ends. Germline CDR1 reads SGHRS; CDR2 reads YFSETQ. CDR3 sequence: CASSPAGGSGEKLFF. CDR3 bases: TGCGCCAGCAGCCCGGCTGGAGGGTCAGGAGAAAAACTGTTTTTT.

The J gene is TRBJ2-4, the V gene TRBV6-2 or TRBV6-3; 9 bases map to TRBD2. The V gene's germline CDR1 is MNHEY and CDR2 SVGEGT. The V gene end was trimmed by 5 bases and the J gene end by 2 bases; junction bases not matched to a gene: 13. The CDR3 consists of 18 residues. The CDR3, as DNA: TGTGCCAGCAGTCCACTCCCAGGAGGGACTAGCTCCAAAAACATTCAGTACTTC. It specifies CASSPLPGGTSSKNIQYF.

The genes are TRBV7-6 and TRBJ2-5; 10 nucleotides agree with TRBD2. The CDR3 is made up of 15 amino acids. Germline values: CDR1 SGHVS, CDR2 FNYEAQ. J gave up 2 bases and V 5 bases, and 5 bases lay outside the gene matches. The CDR3 sequence: CASSPRTSGQETQYF. Here the CDR3 DNA reads TGTGCCAGCAGCCCTAGGACTAGCGGTCAAGAGACCCAGTACTTC.

J is TRBJ1-1 and V is TRBV5-4; tentatively, D is TRBD1 (6 bases). CDR3 size: 14 residues. Germline loops: CDR1 SGHNT, CDR2 YYREEE (reference sequence). Trimming removed 6 bases at V and 1 base at J, with 13 bases between. The CDR3 is CASTTWGQNTEAFF. The CDR3 bases are TGTGCCAGCACAACCTGGGGGCAGAACACTGAAGCTTTCTTT.

There are a few counts of this clone. The chain combines TRBV4-2 with TRBJ2-3, with TRBD2 identical over 9 bases. Per the germline V gene, CDR1 is LGHNA and CDR2 is YNFKEQ. V lost 0 bases, J lost 3 bases, and 10 bases stayed unmatched. The CDR3 covers 18 residues. CDR3 sequence (DNA): TGTGCCAGCAGCCAAGATGCGACGCGGGGGGGTTTGACAGATACGCAGTATTTT. It codes for CASSQDATRGGLTDTQYF.

This sequence joins TRBV5-1 and TRBJ1-1, with a possible D match to TRBD1 (5 bases). Deletions cut 4 bases from V and 5 bases from J, with 15 bases between. CDR1 and CDR2 (germline): SGHRS, YFSETQ. The CDR3 contains 14 residues. The CDR3 loop reads CASSPRPGLTEAFF. Here the CDR3 DNA reads TGCGCCAGCAGCCCGCGGCCAGGGTTGACTGAAGCTTTCTTT.

CDR3 protein: CASSPGRQPNTEAFF. The DNA of the CDR3 is TGTGCCAGCTCACCGGGTCGACAACCGAACACTGAAGCTTTCTTT. The V and J genes are TRBV18 and TRBJ1-1; D uncertain. V shed 3 bases and J shed 1 base, with 12 bases lying between them. The length of the CDR3 is 15 residues. Germline V lookup: CDR1 KGHSH, CDR2 LQKENI.

The rearrangement joins TRBV19 to TRBJ2-7, with 10 bases aligning to TRBD2. With 5 bases clipped from V and 4 bases from J, the junction kept 8 bases outside the gene matches. Germline CDR1 and CDR2: LNHDA and SQIVND (reference sequence). This CDR3 comprises 15 residues. CDR3 in amino acids: CASSHTSGEPYEQYF. The CDR3 DNA reads TGTGCCAGTAGTCACACTAGCGGGGAACCTTACGAGCAGTACTTC.

This chain links TRBV14 with TRBJ2-1; D is possibly TRBD2 (5 bases). This CDR3 spans 16 amino acids. Germline V gives CDR1 SGHDN, CDR2 FVKESK. Trimming pared 0 bases from V and 5 bases from J, leaving 14 bases between. CDR3 nucleotides: TGTGCCAGCAGCCAAGAAGAAGCCACTAGAAACAATGAGCAGTTCTTC. This encodes CASSQEEATRNNEQFF.

The V call is TRBV6-2 or TRBV6-3, the J call TRBJ2-7; D is undetermined. In germline, CDR1 is MNHEY, CDR2 SVGEGT. The CDR3 loop spans 14 amino acids. V lost 3 bases to trimming and J lost 3 bases, with 12 bases between them. CDR3 sequence reads: CASSYLRKSYEQYF. CDR3 DNA sequence: TGTGCCAGCAGTTATCTTAGAAAGAGCTACGAGCAGTACTTC.

This chain connects TRBV5-6 to TRBJ2-1; 7 bases are shared with TRBD2. CDR3 length equals 16 residues. CDR1 and CDR2 (germline): SGHDT, YYEEEE. V lost 0 bases, J lost 5 bases, and 8 bases stayed unmatched. The CDR3 here is CASSLVGSGPHNEQFF. The CDR3 bases are TGTGCCAGCAGCTTGGTAGGTAGCGGGCCCCACAATGAGCAGTTCTTC.

The chain links TRBV5-6 to TRBJ1-3; 8 bases agree with TRBD1. The CDR3 has 15 residues. Germline V gives CDR1 SGHDT, CDR2 YYEEEE. With 4 bases clipped from V and 3 bases from J, the junction kept 6 bases outside the gene matches. This CDR3 is CASSLRGLGGNTIYF. CDR3 DNA: TGTGCCAGCAGCCTCAGGGGGCTTGGTGGAAACACCATATATTTT. The whole variable domain, filled in from reference TRBV5-6 and TRBJ1-3, reads DAGVTQSPTHLIKTRGQQVTLRCSPKSGHDTVSWYQQALGQGPQFIFQYYEEEERQRGNFPDRFSGHQFPNYSSELNVNALLLGDSALYLCASSLRGLGGNTIYFGEGSWLTVV.

This clone was detected once. The chain combines TRBV5-1 with TRBJ2-5; weak D call: TRBD1 (6 bases). V was shortened by 0 bases and J by 5 bases, with 11 bases between the two germline ends. The CDR3 is 14 amino acids. Germline V gene lookup returns CDR1 SGHRS and CDR2 YFSETQ. The CDR3 DNA reads TGCGCCAGCAGCTTGGGGGTCCAGGGGGAGACCCAGTACTTC. Translation gives CASSLGVQGETQYF.

The rearrangement joins TRBV9 to TRBJ2-1; possibly TRBD1 for D (6 bases). CDR1 and CDR2 from the germline V gene are SGDLS and YYNGEE. The CDR3 contains 13 residues. Trimming took off 2 bases at V and 9 bases at J, with 12 bases between the two ends. CDR3 DNA sequence: TGTGCCAGCAGCGTCCTCAGGGGCGGTGAGCAGTTCTTC. This sequence encodes CASSVLRGGEQFF. Full variable domain (missing parts from reference TRBV9 and TRBJ2-1): DSGVTQTPKHLITATGQRVTLRCSPRSGDLSVYWYQQSLDQGLQFLIQYYNGEERAKGNILERFSAQQFPDLHSELNLSSLELGDSALYFCASSVLRGGEQFFGPGTRLTVL.

There are a few counts of this clone. The chain has TRBV7-3 and TRBJ1-1; D remains ambiguous. V was shortened by 2 bases and J by 3 bases, with 7 bases between the two germline ends. This CDR3 region has 13 residues. Per germline, CDR1 SGHTA and CDR2 FQGTGA. The CDR3 loop is CASSLAGYTEAFF. CDR3 DNA sequence: TGTGCCAGCAGCTTAGCGGGATACACTGAAGCTTTCTTT.